This entry lists 5 T cell receptor beta chains sequenced from one sample in a study of shared clonotypes between healthy human individuals. The repertoire was sequenced with immunoSEQ multiplex PCR; TCRdb's copy has only in-frame clones and lacks some. The table has about 1.5 million clones, approximately 97% seen once. The sequenced sample consisted of naive CD4+ T cells sorted from blood. Subset of the sample: CD45RA+ positively selected. Receptors originate from a young man in good health.

The chain has TRBV7-8 and TRBJ2-7; 7 bases map to TRBD1. Looked up from germline, CDR1 is SGHVS and CDR2 is FQNEAQ. The CDR3 has 13 amino acids. J gave up 3 bases and V 6 bases, and 5 bases lay outside the gene matches. Here the CDR3 reads CASSWDRNYEQYF. DNA for the CDR3: TGTGCCAGCAGTTGGGACAGAAACTACGAGCAGTACTTC. Looking up the rest from reference TRBV7-8 and TRBJ2-7 gives the full variable domain: GAGVSQSPRYKVAKRGQDVALRCDPISGHVSLFWYQQALGQGPEFLTYFQNEAQLDKSGLPSDRFFAERPEGSVSTLKIQRTQQEDSAVYLCASSWDRNYEQYFGPGTRLTVT.

The chain links TRBV28 to TRBJ1-4; possibly TRBD1 for D (6 bases). V lost 10 bases and J 2 bases, leaving 17 bases between the germline ends. Germline lookup yields CDR1 MDHEN and CDR2 SYDVKM. This CDR3 region has 15 residues. The CDR3 DNA reads as TGTGCCACGGGGCGGGGGCCGAGGACTAATGAAAAACTGTTTTTT. Residues: CATGRGPRTNEKLFF.

Worth noting for this clone: Other DNA variants within this sample encode the same CDR3. This sequence joins TRBV9 and TRBJ2-3; D tentatively reads TRBD1 or TRBD2 (5 bases each). The germline CDR1 and CDR2 sequences are SGDLS and YYNGEE. With 0 bases removed from V and 1 base from J, the gap between germline ends came to 6 bases. The length of the CDR3 is 14 residues. The CDR3 DNA follows: TGTGCCAGCAGCGTAGCGGGACGCACAGATACGCAGTATTTT. Translated: CASSVAGRTDTQYF.

The table lists this clone with a count of one. The genes are TRBV7-9 and TRBJ2-3; 7 nucleotides match TRBD1. The V and J ends lost 3 bases and 4 bases, in that order; junction bases with no gene match: 1. The CDR3 length is 13 residues. Looked up from germline, CDR1 is SEHNR and CDR2 is FQNEAQ (reference sequence). The CDR3 here is CASSFTGADTQYF. CDR3 nucleotides: TGTGCCAGCAGCTTCACAGGGGCAGATACGCAGTATTTT.

CDR3 in DNA: TGTGCCAGCAGTGTATTACGGGGCTATGGCTACACCTTC. Protein: CASSVLRGYGYTF. V and J are TRBV25-1 and TRBJ1-2; no clear D. V was shortened by 4 bases and J by 4 bases, with 10 bases between the two germline ends. Per the germline V gene, CDR1 is MGHDK and CDR2 is SYGVNS. The CDR3 totals 13 residues.